These 20 T cell receptor beta chains share one sample of origin, sequenced in a study of tumor-infiltrating lymphocytes in primary liver carcinoma. Unsorted whole blood yielded blood RNA, and germline DNA was extracted as well. A primer matching the constant region was used to make TCR beta cDNA from approximately 0.45 ug of total RNA. Library construction for TCR beta comprised three nested multiplex PCR rounds performed with slightly modified ARM-PCR. PCR rounds one and two used TRBV1-TRBV30 forward primers with a C-beta reverse primer for about 11 cycles each. In TCRdb, the multiplex PCR reads were re-called with MiXCR into one record per CDR3 protein. The profile covers around 330,000 distinct CDR3 sequences, with less than 75% appearing a single time and roughly 9% taken by the ten largest. What was sequenced was peripheral blood. The source is a man aged 35 to 55 with primary liver carcinoma and hepatitis B virus infection.

The rearrangement links TRBV7-9 to TRBJ2-1; D is unclear. The CDR3 runs to 12 residues. The germline V gene has CDR1 SEHNR and CDR2 FQNEAQ (reference sequence). V was pared by 3 bases and J by 7 bases, with 7 bases between. CDR3 coding DNA: TGTGCCAGCAGCTTGTTTCCTAATGAGCAGTTCTTC. It translates to CASSLFPNEQFF.

This clonotype was counted between two and nine times. The chain recombines TRBV28 with TRBJ2-1; TRBD2 agrees at 11 bases. Germline trimming cut 2 bases from V and 3 bases from J; bases unmatched to any gene: 3. Looked up from germline, CDR1 is MDHEN and CDR2 is SYDVKM. This CDR3 is 16 amino acids long. This chain's CDR3 is CASSLTLAGVYNEQFF. CDR3 nucleotides: TGTGCCAGCAGTTTAACACTAGCGGGAGTCTACAATGAGCAGTTCTTC.

As concerns this clonotype: One end of the junction is discordant with germline, which a read error may explain. V gene TRBV4-1 combines with J gene TRBJ2-3, with D uncertain. The CDR3 is made up of 13 amino acids. Germline CDR1 is MGHRA and CDR2 is YSYEKL. The CDR3 region has the DNA TGTTCCGCCCTTGGTTCTGGATCAGATACGCAGTATTTT. Translated, it gives CSALGSGSDTQYF.

Remarks on this clonotype: Mismatch with germline at one junction end may stem from a read error. The chain joins TRBV11-2 to TRBJ2-1, with TRBD1 matching 7 bases. The CDR3 loop spans 16 amino acids. From germline, CDR1 is SGHAT and CDR2 FQNNGV. CDR3 bases: TGTGCCAGCAACTTAAAGAAGGGGGCTGAGGGAAATGAGCAGTTCTTC. Encoded protein: CASNLKKGAEGNEQFF.

Concerning this clonotype: A clone one base away is much larger, so this may be a read error. The chain combines TRBV11-2 with TRBJ2-5; D gene ambiguous. CDR3 length: 12 residues. Germline CDR1 reads SGHAT; CDR2 reads FQNNGV. This CDR3 reads CASSTYHETQYF. DNA of the CDR3: TGTGCCAGCAGCACGTACCATGAGACCCAGTACTTC.

The table lists this clonotype with many counts. CDR3 DNA sequence: TGCGCCAGCACACATAGCACAGATACGCAGTATTTT. This gives the protein CASTHSTDTQYF. The chain carries TRBV10-2 and TRBJ2-3; D is undetermined. Between the trimmed V and J ends, which lost 7 bases and 0 bases, there was a span of 5 bases. Germline assignment: CDR1 WSHSY and CDR2 SAAADI. The CDR3 extends over 12 amino acids.

The chain carries TRBV7-9 and TRBJ2-7, with 9 positions matching TRBD1. V lost 6 bases to trimming and J lost 3 bases; unmatched junction nucleotides: 6. CDR3 length equals 14 residues. Germline values: CDR1 SEHNR, CDR2 FQNEAQ (reference sequence). The CDR3 DNA follows: TGTGCCAGCAGTACACAGGGGGCAGGCTACGAGCAGTACTTC. It encodes CASSTQGAGYEQYF.

To note about this clonotype: A much larger clone differs from this one at a single base, so this may be a read error. The V gene is TRBV4-2, the J gene TRBJ2-7; D tentatively fits TRBD1 or TRBD2 (5 bases each). Germline V gene data show CDR1 as LGHNA and CDR2 as YNFKEQ. The CDR3 covers 14 residues. CDR3 amino acids: CASSQVAGAYEQCF. The CDR3 bases are TGTGCCAGCAGCCAAGTTGCCGGGGCCTACGAGCAGTGCTTC.

The chain carries TRBV11-2 and TRBJ2-7; the D gene is possibly TRBD2 (6 bases). The DNA end is a closer match to TRBJ2-1, so the J assignment may be wrong. This CDR3 is built from 16 residues. Germline CDR1 reads SGHAT; CDR2 reads FQNNGV. Here the CDR3 reads CATSDSVAAHYNEQFF. The CDR3 region has the DNA TGTGCTACCAGTGATAGCGTAGCGGCACATTACAATGAGCAGTTCTTC.

About this clonotype itself: The final CDR3 position lacks the conserved phenylalanine or tryptophan, pointing to a likely read error. The gene calls are TRBV11-1 and TRBJ2-7; D remains ambiguous. This CDR3 contains 13 residues. Germline V lookup: CDR1 SGHAT, CDR2 FQDESV (reference sequence). CDR3 bases: TGTGCCAACAGCTCCCACGCAGGTTTCGAGCAGTACCTC. This encodes CANSSHAGFEQYL.

The chain combines TRBV11-1 with TRBJ2-3; D unclear. The CDR3 spans 14 residues. Germline lookup yields CDR1 SGHAT and CDR2 FQDESV (reference sequence). Trimming took 8 bases from V and 4 from J, leaving 16 bases between them. For the CDR3, the DNA is TGTGCCAGCGACTTGGAAAGGAATGCAGATACGCAGTATTTT. Amino acids: CASDLERNADTQYF.

This clonotype was counted many times. The V gene is TRBV29-1, the J gene TRBJ2-5; 12 nucleotides agree with TRBD1. Germline CDR1 is SQVTM and CDR2 is ANQGSEA. The CDR3 has 15 residues. V was clipped by 6 bases and J by 5 bases; unmatched bases: 10. The CDR3 reads CSVSPGTGGPETQYF. The CDR3 DNA reads TGCAGCGTCTCCCCCGGGACAGGGGGCCCGGAGACCCAGTACTTC.

About this clonotype itself: This may be a read error, as it is one base from a much larger clone. This sequence joins TRBV25-1 and TRBJ1-1; D not certain. Trimming cost V 4 bases and J 11 bases, with 17 bases left between them. This CDR3 comprises 13 residues. Germline CDR1 reads MGHDK; CDR2 reads SYGVNS. CDR3 nucleotide sequence: TGTGCCAGCAGTGCGACCGGGATAGCGGTCGCTTTCTTT. It is translated as CASSATGIAVAFF. Variable domain in full (rest from reference TRBV25-1 and TRBJ1-1): EADIYQTPRYLVIGTGKKITLECSQTMGHDKMYWYQQDPGMELHLIHYSYGVNSTEKGDLSSESTVSRIRTEHFPLTLESARPSHTSQYLCASSATGIAVAFFGQGTRLTVV.

With regard to this clonotype: A read error may produce the germline difference seen at one junction end. V is TRBV11-2 and J is TRBJ2-1; D is ambiguous. Germline loops: CDR1 SGHAT, CDR2 FQNNGV. The CDR3 consists of 13 residues. The CDR3 DNA reads as TGTGCTAGCAGCTTACAGTCCATCAATGAGCAGTTCTTC. Its protein is CASSLQSINEQFF.

This clonotype appeared once. The chain recombines TRBV12-3 or TRBV12-4 with TRBJ1-3; D is ambiguous. The CDR3 is 18 amino acids. Deletions cut 0 bases from V and 0 bases from J, with 15 bases between. As DNA, the CDR3 is TGTGCCAGCAGTTTAGCGCGCATTCCTTCGTACTCTGGAAACACCATATATTTT. Translating gives CASSLARIPSYSGNTIYF.

This clonotype was seen only a few times. The chain is built from TRBV24-1 and TRBJ2-1; 11 nucleotides match TRBD2. The V gene end was trimmed by 4 bases and the J gene end by 7 bases; junction bases not matched to a gene: 5. Germline V gene lookup returns CDR1 KGHDR and CDR2 SFDVKD. The CDR3 loop spans 15 amino acids. The CDR3 DNA reads TGTGCCACCAGTGACCGTAGCGGGAGGGTGAATGAGCAGTTCTTC. It is translated as CATSDRSGRVNEQFF.

This clonotype was counted once. The rearrangement joins TRBV10-3 to TRBJ2-7; TRBD1 aligns across 10 bases. The CDR3 contains 14 residues. Losses at the gene ends were 8 bases for V and 9 bases for J; bases not matched to a gene: 13. Looked up from germline, CDR1 is ENHRY and CDR2 is SYGVKD. CDR3 bases: TGTGCCATCGAAATGGGGGGACAGGGGTTCGTGCAGTACTTC. Its translation: CAIEMGGQGFVQYF.

With regard to this clonotype: A single base separates this from a much larger clone, so it may be a read error. The genes are TRBV12-3 or TRBV12-4 and TRBJ2-1; D perhaps matches TRBD2 (6 bases). The CDR3 covers 16 residues. The CDR3 sequence is CASSPPGSFFYKEQFF. CDR3 sequence (DNA): TGTGCCAGCAGTCCCCCCGGGAGTTTTTTTTACAAAGAGCAGTTCTTC.

As for this clonotype: A read error may produce the germline difference seen at one junction end. V is TRBV5-4 and J is TRBJ2-1, with TRBD1 matching 7 bases. Germline loops: CDR1 SGHNT, CDR2 YYREEE (reference sequence). This CDR3 is 15 amino acids long. The CDR3 DNA follows: TGTGCCAGCAGCATATCAGGGGGAAACTACAATGAGCTGTTCTTC. As protein: CASSISGGNYNELFF. The whole variable domain, filled in from reference TRBV5-4 and TRBJ2-1, reads ETGVTQSPTHLIKTRGQQVTLRCSSQSGHNTVSWYQQALGQGPQFIFQYYREEENGRGNFPPRFSGLQFPNYSSELNVNALELDDSALYLCASSISGGNYNELFFGPGTRLTVL.

The gene calls are TRBV6-2 or TRBV6-3 and TRBJ2-1, with D perhaps matching TRBD2 (5 bases). CDR3 length: 15 amino acids. CDR1 is MNHEY and CDR2 is SVGEGT in the germline V gene. Trimming took off 6 bases at V and 3 bases at J, with 15 bases between the two ends. The CDR3, as DNA: TGTGCCAGCAGGCTAGTGGGAGTAATCTACAATGAGCAGTTCTTC. It translates to CASRLVGVIYNEQFF.